The 29 T cell receptor beta chains reported below all come from one sample, sequenced in a study of identical twins. Via MiXCR, TCRdb re-called the 5' RACE reads, giving one row per CDR3 protein. The data contain 1.5 million or so distinct CDR3 sequences, roughly a third of them singletons. Sequencing input: cord blood. The receptors come from a newborn girl in good health.

This clonotype was recorded a few times. The rearrangement links TRBV20-1 to TRBJ2-7, with D uncertain. The CDR3 extends over 11 amino acids. V lost 2 bases, J lost 4 bases, and 6 bases lay in between. Germline-derived CDR1 and CDR2 are DFQATT and SNEGSKA (reference sequence). The CDR3 bases are TGCAGTGCTAGAATTAAGTACGAGCAGTACTTC. Amino acids: CSARIKYEQYF.

CDR3 coding DNA: TGTGCCAGCAACGTGGGGACAGGGATTTCCTACGAGCAGTACTTC. It translates to CASNVGTGISYEQYF. This chain connects TRBV28 to TRBJ2-7, with 9 positions matching TRBD1. The CDR3 is 15 amino acids. The trim removed 7 bases at V and 1 base at J, leaving 8 bases unmatched. Germline assignment: CDR1 MDHEN and CDR2 SYDVKM.

This sequence joins TRBV5-1 and TRBJ2-5, with a weak D call TRBD2 (5 bases). Between the trimmed V and J ends, which lost 2 bases and 5 bases, there was a span of 19 bases. Germline V lookup: CDR1 SGHRS, CDR2 YFSETQ. The CDR3 loop spans 16 amino acids. The CDR3 coding sequence is TGCGCCAGCAGCTTAAAGGTTAGCGTCCCCCAGGAGACCCAGTACTTC. Translated: CASSLKVSVPQETQYF.

Of note for this clonotype: A single base separates this from a much larger clone, so it may be a read error. The V call is TRBV5-1, the J call TRBJ2-1, with 10 bases that match TRBD2. The CDR3 is 16 residues long. Germline V gives CDR1 SGHRS, CDR2 YFSETQ. DNA of the CDR3: TGCGCCAGCAGCCGAGCGGGAGGGGGACTATACAATCAGCAGTTCTTC. Its protein is CASSRAGGGLYNQQFF.

Worth noting for this clonotype: One end of the junction is discordant with germline, which a read error may explain. The V gene is TRBV5-1, the J gene TRBJ1-1; the D gene is possibly TRBD1 (6 bases). This CDR3 comprises 14 residues. Per germline, CDR1 SGHRS and CDR2 YFSETQ. The CDR3 coding sequence is TGCGCCAGCAGCTCCCTTGACAGGAACACTGAGGCTTTCTTT. This translates into CASSSLDRNTEAFF.

This clonotype appeared a few times. The chain uses TRBV10-3 and TRBJ2-1; D unclear. Trimming took off 5 bases at V and 9 bases at J, with 11 bases between the two ends. Germline lookup yields CDR1 ENHRY and CDR2 SYGVKD. The CDR3 has 12 amino acids. The CDR3 DNA sequence: TGTGCCATCAGTAGGCAGGACGGTGAGCAGTTCTTC. Translating it yields CAISRQDGEQFF.

The V call is TRBV14, the J call TRBJ2-3; D uncertain. The CDR3 covers 12 residues. Germline values: CDR1 SGHDN, CDR2 FVKESK. Trimming took off 0 bases at V and 8 bases at J, with 6 bases between the two ends. In DNA form, the CDR3 reads TGTGCCAGCAGCCAAGATTTACGTACGCAGTATTTT. As protein: CASSQDLRTQYF.

This chain links TRBV5-1 with TRBJ1-2; 11 bases align to TRBD1. J was trimmed by 0 bases and V by 4 bases; bases with no gene match: 11. From germline, CDR1 is SGHRS and CDR2 YFSETQ. This CDR3 is built from 18 residues. CDR3 sequence (DNA): TGCGCCAGCAGCCAGGGACGGACAGGGGGCTGGACTAACTATGGCTACACCTTC. Translated, it gives CASSQGRTGGWTNYGYTF.

This clonotype was seen a few times. The chain links TRBV10-3 to TRBJ2-3; 11 nucleotides agree with TRBD2. Germline V gives CDR1 ENHRY, CDR2 SYGVKD. Trimming cost V 10 bases and J 2 bases; bases outside gene matches: 5. The CDR3 extends over 14 amino acids. The CDR3 nucleotides are TGTGCCACTAAGGGACTAGCGGACACAGATACGCAGTATTTT. Its protein product is CATKGLADTDTQYF.

V gene TRBV20-1 combines with J gene TRBJ2-7, with 8 bases identical to TRBD1. CDR3 length: 16 residues. Unmatched junction bases numbered 10, after V lost 1 base and J lost 2 bases. Germline loops: CDR1 DFQATT, CDR2 SNEGSKA (reference sequence). The CDR3 bases are TGCAGTGCTAGAGGGGGGACAGGAAGGTTCGCCTACGAGCAGTACTTC. Translating gives CSARGGTGRFAYEQYF.

This clonotype came up many times. This chain uses TRBV4-2 with TRBJ1-5; a weak D match, TRBD1 (5 bases). Germline V lookup: CDR1 LGHNA, CDR2 YNFKEQ. CDR3 length: 14 residues. Trimming cost V 3 bases and J 0 bases, with 6 bases left between them. The CDR3, as DNA: TGTGCCAGCAGCCAGACAGATAGCAATCAGCCCCAGCATTTT. As protein: CASSQTDSNQPQHF.

Ten or more counts support this clonotype. This chain links TRBV29-1 with TRBJ2-3; a possible D gene is TRBD1 (5 bases). With 4 bases removed from V and 1 base from J, the gap between germline ends came to 21 bases. CDR1 is SQVTM and CDR2 is ANQGSEA in the germline V gene. The CDR3 sequence is 17 residues long. The CDR3 sequence: CSVAHPPSLGGTDTQYF. The CDR3 nucleotides read TGCAGCGTTGCCCATCCACCCTCTTTAGGGGGCACAGATACGCAGTATTTT.

This clonotype was picked up a small number of times. This CDR3 reads CASSQVSGGNEKLFF. In nucleotides, the CDR3 is TGTGCCAGCAGCCAAGTTTCGGGGGGCAATGAAAAACTGTTTTTT. J is TRBJ1-4 and V is TRBV3-1; the D gene is possibly TRBD1 (6 bases). This CDR3 is 15 amino acids long. V lost 1 base, J lost 5 bases, and 11 bases lay in between. Per germline, CDR1 LGHDT and CDR2 YNNKEL (reference sequence).

There are a few counts of this clonotype. This sequence joins TRBV19 and TRBJ2-1; 7 nucleotides align to TRBD1. Germline V gene data show CDR1 as LNHDA and CDR2 as SQIVND (reference sequence). The CDR3 is 14 amino acids. Trimming removed 6 bases from V and 7 bases from J; junction bases left unmatched: 9. The CDR3 sequence is CASSLVEGANEQFF. Written as DNA, the CDR3 is TGTGCCAGTAGCCTCGTCGAGGGGGCTAATGAGCAGTTCTTC.

The V and J genes are TRBV5-1 and TRBJ2-5, with 9 bases that match TRBD1. With V trimmed by 3 bases and J by 6 bases, 18 bases remained unmatched. The CDR3 length is 18 residues. Germline values: CDR1 SGHRS, CDR2 YFSETQ. CDR3 DNA: TGCGCCAGCAGCTCCGTACCTTTACCCACCGGGACAGGGAAGACCCAGTACTTC. It encodes CASSSVPLPTGTGKTQYF.

V usage is TRBV4-1 and J usage is TRBJ2-5; TRBD1 matches 9 bases. The germline CDR1 and CDR2 sequences are MGHRA and YSYEKL. The junction had 10 bases not matched to a gene; V was cut back by 3 bases and J by 11 bases. The CDR3 consists of 14 residues. CDR3 bases: TGCGCCAGCAGCCAGGCTACAGGGGGCGTGGAGCAGTACTTC. Translated: CASSQATGGVEQYF.

The chain recombines TRBV20-1 with TRBJ2-5, with D hard to call. Trimming took off 0 bases at V and 5 bases at J, with 16 bases between the two ends. The CDR3 is made up of 15 amino acids. Germline values: CDR1 DFQATT, CDR2 SNEGSKA (reference sequence). CDR3 protein: CSARDPKSRVETQYF. The DNA of the CDR3 is TGCAGTGCTAGAGATCCCAAATCTAGGGTGGAGACCCAGTACTTC.

The rearrangement uses TRBV6-5 and TRBJ1-2; D perhaps matches TRBD1 (6 bases). V was pared by 0 bases and J by 7 bases, with 15 bases between. CDR3 length: 15 amino acids. Germline V gene sequence: CDR1 MNHEY, CDR2 SVGAGI. In DNA form, the CDR3 reads TGTGCCAGCAGTTACTCGTCCTTACAGGGCGGTGGCTACACCTTC. The encoded protein is CASSYSSLQGGGYTF.

The chain links TRBV20-1 to TRBJ2-3, with TRBD2 matching 7 bases. Germline values: CDR1 DFQATT, CDR2 SNEGSKA (reference sequence). The length of the CDR3 is 13 residues. The junction had 6 bases not matched to a gene; V was cut back by 5 bases and J by 4 bases. Here the CDR3 DNA reads TGCAGTGCTGGGCTGGGGGGGGCAGATACGCAGTATTTT. Its protein product is CSAGLGGADTQYF.

The sample holds a few counts of this clonotype. The chain combines TRBV5-1 with TRBJ1-1, with 9 nucleotides matching TRBD1. The CDR3 has 15 residues. Germline CDR1 SGHRS, CDR2 YFSETQ. V gave up 0 bases and J gave up 4 bases; unmatched junction bases: 4. The CDR3 sequence: CASSLGDRVGTEAFF. Written as DNA, the CDR3 is TGCGCCAGCAGCTTGGGGGACAGGGTGGGCACTGAAGCTTTCTTT.

This chain links TRBV20-1 with TRBJ2-5, with D unresolved. With the DNA end fitting TRBJ2-7 better, the J assignment may be wrong. CDR3 length equals 12 residues. Germline V gene lookup returns CDR1 DFQATT and CDR2 SNEGSKA (reference sequence). As DNA, the CDR3 is TGCAGTGCTGGGATGACTTCCTACGAGCAGTACTTC. Translation gives CSAGMTSYEQYF.

About this clonotype itself: The DNA is omitted, as the CDR3 cannot be located on it reliably, and the CDR3 follows TCRdb's listing. V gene TRBV21-1 combines with J gene TRBJ2-1; the D call TRBD2 from the table was never checked on the DNA. TRBV21-1 is given as a pseudogene. The CDR3 is 17 residues long, ends included. CDR3 sequence reads: CASSKALWASGSNEQFF.

This clonotype has just one count. The chain is built from TRBV6-2 or TRBV6-3 and TRBJ1-1; D possibly corresponds to TRBD1 (6 bases). The CDR3 length is 12 residues. The V end was cut by 2 bases, the J end by 11 bases, with 12 bases between. Per germline, CDR1 MNHEY and CDR2 SVGEGT. Here the CDR3 DNA reads TGTGCCAGCAGTTACGGGGCAGGGGCGGCTTTCTTT. Protein product: CASSYGAGAAFF.

This clonotype appeared a single time. The chain has TRBV6-1 and TRBJ2-1; 14 bases line up with TRBD2. J was trimmed by 9 bases and V by 5 bases; bases with no gene match: 12. Germline V gene sequence: CDR1 MNHNS, CDR2 SASEGT. This CDR3 has 17 amino acids. In nucleotides, the CDR3 is TGTGCCAGCAGTCATACGACCGGGACTAGCGGGAGAGGTGAGCAGTTCTTC. This sequence encodes CASSHTTGTSGRGEQFF.

The table lists this clonotype with a few counts. The CDR3 nucleotides are TGCGCCAGCAGCCGGGGACAGGGAGGAGACTATGGCTACACCTTC. It is translated as CASSRGQGGDYGYTF. The J gene is TRBJ1-2, the V gene TRBV5-1; 9 bases agree with TRBD1. The CDR3 runs 15 residues. V dropped 4 bases and J dropped 3; count of bases not matched to a gene: 7. CDR1 is SGHRS and CDR2 is YFSETQ in the germline V gene.

The V gene is TRBV11-2, the J gene TRBJ2-4; D might be TRBD2 (5 bases). The end of the DNA is better explained by TRBJ2-7, so the J call may be wrong. Germline loops: CDR1 SGHAT, CDR2 FQNNGV. This CDR3 comprises 17 residues. CDR3 DNA: TGTGCCAGCAGCTTAGCCCCCCCCGAGCTAGCTTGGTACGAGCAGTACTTC. Its protein product is CASSLAPPELAWYEQYF.

This clonotype was seen more than once but under ten times. The junction shows a germline mismatch at one end, possibly a read error. This sequence joins TRBV7-2 and TRBJ2-3; D is perhaps TRBD1 (6 bases). In germline, CDR1 is SGHTA, CDR2 FQGNSA. This CDR3 has 15 amino acids. The CDR3 sequence is CASSLGGSRTDAQYF. In DNA, the CDR3 is TGTGCCAGCAGCTTAGGGGGGTCTAGGACAGATGCGCAGTATTTT.

J is TRBJ2-7 and V is TRBV6-5; D not resolved. The CDR3 is 8 amino acids. Germline values: CDR1 MNHEY, CDR2 SVGAGI. V lost 4 bases to trimming and J lost 12 bases, with 4 bases between them. Here the CDR3 reads CASSLLYF. The DNA for the CDR3 is TGTGCCAGCAGTTTGCTGTACTTC.

Regarding this clonotype: The junction shows a germline mismatch at one end, possibly a read error. This chain links TRBV14 with TRBJ1-1; D not certain. CDR1 is SGHDN, CDR2 FVKESK, per germline. The CDR3 totals 13 residues. The CDR3 coding sequence is TGTGCCAGCAGCCAAACCAGGTTGACTGAAGTTTTCTTT. It translates to CASSQTRLTEVFF.